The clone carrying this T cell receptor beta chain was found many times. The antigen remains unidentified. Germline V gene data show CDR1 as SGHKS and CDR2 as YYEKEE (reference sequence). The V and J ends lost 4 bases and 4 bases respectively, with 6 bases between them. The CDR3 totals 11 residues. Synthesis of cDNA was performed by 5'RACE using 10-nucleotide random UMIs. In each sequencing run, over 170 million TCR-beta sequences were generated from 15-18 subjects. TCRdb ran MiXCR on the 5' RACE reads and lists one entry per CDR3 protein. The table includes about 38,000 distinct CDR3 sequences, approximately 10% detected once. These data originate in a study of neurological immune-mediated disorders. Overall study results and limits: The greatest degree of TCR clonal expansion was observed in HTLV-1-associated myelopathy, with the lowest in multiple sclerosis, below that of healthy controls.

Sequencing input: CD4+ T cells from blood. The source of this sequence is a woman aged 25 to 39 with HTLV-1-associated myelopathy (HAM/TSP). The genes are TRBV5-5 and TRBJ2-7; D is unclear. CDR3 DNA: TGTGCCAGCAGCAACACGTACGAGCAGTACTTC. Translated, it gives CASSNTYEQYF.